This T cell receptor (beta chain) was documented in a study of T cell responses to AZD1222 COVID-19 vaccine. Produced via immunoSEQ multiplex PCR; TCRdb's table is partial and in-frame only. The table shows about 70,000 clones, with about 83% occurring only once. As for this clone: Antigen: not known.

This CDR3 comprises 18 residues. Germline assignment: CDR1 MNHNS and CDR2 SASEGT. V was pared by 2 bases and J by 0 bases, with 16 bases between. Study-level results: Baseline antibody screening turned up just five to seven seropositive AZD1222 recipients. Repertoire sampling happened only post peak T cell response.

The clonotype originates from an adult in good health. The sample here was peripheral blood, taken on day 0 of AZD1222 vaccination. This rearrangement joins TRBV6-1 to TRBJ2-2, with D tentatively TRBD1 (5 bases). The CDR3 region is CASSEMGPSYANTGELFF. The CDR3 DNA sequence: TGTGCCAGCAGTGAAATGGGGCCCTCTTACGCGAACACCGGGGAGCTGTTTTTT.